The 25 T cell receptor beta chains below were found in one sample sequenced in a study of cytomegalovirus exposure and HLA in healthy donors. The PCR made use of 60 Vbeta and 13 Jbeta primers. The assay was immunoSEQ multiplex PCR, and TCRdb's table has in-frame clones only and misses some. The sample shows about 140,000 clones, 70% of them seen only once. Sequencing used PBMCs. The receptors shown here come from a woman younger than 45 in good health and CMV-seronegative.

The sample holds one count of this clone. This rearrangement joins TRBV28 to TRBJ2-2; possibly TRBD1 for D (5 bases). Trimming removed 3 bases at V and 4 bases at J, with 15 bases between. CDR3 size: 16 residues. The V gene's germline CDR1 is MDHEN and CDR2 SYDVKM. The CDR3 reads CASSLSSQGGTGELFF. CDR3 in DNA: TGTGCCAGCAGTTTGAGTAGCCAGGGCGGCACCGGGGAGCTGTTTTTT.

The J gene is TRBJ2-4, the V gene TRBV4-1, with 7 bases matching TRBD1. The CDR3 consists of 14 residues. From germline, CDR1 is MGHRA and CDR2 YSYEKL. J lost 8 bases, V lost 1 base, and 5 bases had no gene match. The CDR3 nucleotides are TGCGCCAGCAGCCAAGTGCTCGGACAGGACATTCAGTACTTC. Protein product: CASSQVLGQDIQYF.

This chain connects TRBV11-2 to TRBJ1-5; 7 nucleotides agree with TRBD1. The CDR3 totals 14 residues. The germline gives CDR1 SGHAT, CDR2 FQNNGV. V was pared by 1 base and J by 6 bases, with 3 bases of the junction left unmatched. The CDR3 DNA reads as TGTGCCAGCAGCTTAGGACAGGGAGTTCAGCCCCAGCATTTT. As protein: CASSLGQGVQPQHF.

The chain employs TRBV5-1 and TRBJ2-7, with TRBD2 identical over 7 bases. J gave up 3 bases and V 3 bases, and 6 bases lay outside the gene matches. The V gene's germline CDR1 is SGHRS and CDR2 YFSETQ. The CDR3 has 14 residues. The CDR3 here is CASSWDGGVYEQYV. DNA for the CDR3: TGCGCCAGCAGCTGGGATGGGGGGGTCTACGAGCAGTACGTC.

J is TRBJ2-5 and V is TRBV7-6, with 11 bases lining up with TRBD1. The J call may be incorrect, as the DNA end agrees better with TRBJ2-7. CDR1 and CDR2 (germline): SGHVS, FNYEAQ. The CDR3 is 15 amino acids. The DNA for the CDR3 is TGTGCCAGCAGCTTCCCCGGGACAGGGGGTAACGAGCAGTACTTC. Translating it yields CASSFPGTGGNEQYF.

The gene calls are TRBV29-1 and TRBJ1-5, with 10 bases matching TRBD1. Germline V gives CDR1 SQVTM, CDR2 ANQGSEA. The trim removed 6 bases at V and 7 bases at J, leaving 9 bases unmatched. CDR3 length: 14 amino acids. DNA of the CDR3: TGCAGCGTCAGGGGACAGGGGTTCGGGCAGCCCCAGCATTTT. It yields the protein CSVRGQGFGQPQHF.

The rearrangement links TRBV6-1 to TRBJ2-6, with 7 bases fitting TRBD1. J gave up 2 bases and V 8 bases, and 6 bases lay outside the gene matches. Germline CDR1 is MNHNS and CDR2 is SASEGT. The CDR3 runs to 15 residues. The CDR3 is CASRTGAAGANVLTF. CDR3 DNA sequence: TGTGCCAGCCGTACAGGGGCGGCTGGGGCCAACGTCCTGACTTTC.

The rearrangement joins TRBV7-2 to TRBJ2-7; 12 bases agree with TRBD2. The CDR3 is made up of 17 amino acids. The junction had 8 bases not matched to a gene; V was cut back by 1 base and J by 4 bases. CDR1 SGHTA and CDR2 FQGNSA come from the germline V gene. CDR3 in DNA: TGTGCCAGCAGCTTAGAGGCTAGCGGGAGGGGGCCTTACGAGCAGTACTTC. This gives the protein CASSLEASGRGPYEQYF.

The chain is built from TRBV14 and TRBJ2-1, with 12 bases identical to TRBD2. Losses at the gene ends were 0 bases for V and 7 bases for J; bases not matched to a gene: 1. The germline gives CDR1 SGHDN, CDR2 FVKESK. This CDR3 contains 15 residues. Here the CDR3 reads CASSQEGTSGNEQFF. For the CDR3, the DNA is TGTGCCAGCAGCCAAGAAGGGACTAGCGGGAATGAGCAGTTCTTC.

The genes are TRBV9 and TRBJ1-1; 7 positions match TRBD1. CDR3 length: 17 amino acids. J was trimmed by 0 bases and V by 3 bases; bases with no gene match: 11. Looked up from germline, CDR1 is SGDLS and CDR2 is YYNGEE. The CDR3 coding sequence is TGTGCCAGCAGCGATTCGACAGGGCGAAACATGAACACTGAAGCTTTCTTT. Translating it yields CASSDSTGRNMNTEAFF.

The chain combines TRBV5-1 with TRBJ2-5, with 7 bases aligning to TRBD2. After removal of 6 bases from V and 1 base from J, the junction contained 9 bases not matched to a gene. Germline lookup yields CDR1 SGHRS and CDR2 YFSETQ. This CDR3 has 15 residues. CDR3 DNA sequence: TGCGCCAGCACCCCTGGGGGGGGTTTCCAAGAGACCCAGTACTTC. Its protein is CASTPGGGFQETQYF.

The rearrangement joins TRBV29-1 to TRBJ2-1; maybe TRBD1 (8 bases). V lost 7 bases, J lost 8 bases, and 18 bases lay in between. CDR1 and CDR2 from the germline V gene are SQVTM and ANQGSEA. This CDR3 has 13 amino acids. CDR3 nucleotides: TGCAGCGCCACAGGGGGGCGGGGGTATGAGCAGTTCTTC. It encodes CSATGGRGYEQFF.

The V call is TRBV18, the J call TRBJ2-1; D perhaps matches TRBD2 (6 bases). This CDR3 has 14 amino acids. Trimming took off 3 bases at V and 0 bases at J, with 6 bases between the two ends. Germline CDR1 reads KGHSH; CDR2 reads LQKENI. The CDR3 spells CASSPGGSYNEQFF. CDR3 in DNA: TGTGCCAGCTCACCCGGGGGCTCCTACAATGAGCAGTTCTTC.

In its sample, this clone was seen a few times. The rearrangement links TRBV18 to TRBJ2-7, with no clear D. Per germline, CDR1 KGHSH and CDR2 LQKENI. V was trimmed by 0 bases and J by 7 bases, leaving 4 bases between them. The CDR3 consists of 11 residues. CDR3 amino acids: CASSPPREQYV. CDR3 DNA sequence: TGTGCCAGCTCACCACCGAGGGAGCAGTACGTC.

This clone turned up a few times. The genes are TRBV6-1 and TRBJ2-3, with D possibly matching TRBD2 (7 bases). This CDR3 comprises 16 residues. Per germline, CDR1 MNHNS and CDR2 SASEGT. With 0 bases removed from V and 2 bases from J, the gap between germline ends came to 12 bases. The CDR3 DNA reads as TGTGCCAGCAGTGAAGCGCTTGGGGGGGCCACAGATACGCAGTATTTT. It yields the protein CASSEALGGATDTQYF.

The chain joins TRBV14 to TRBJ1-3, with D tentatively TRBD1 (6 bases). The CDR3 has 16 residues. Germline assignment: CDR1 SGHDN and CDR2 FVKESK. The V and J ends lost 3 bases and 0 bases respectively, with 12 bases between them. CDR3 loop: CASSHLDRYSGNTIYF. CDR3 nucleotides: TGTGCCAGCAGCCACCTAGACAGGTACTCTGGAAACACCATATATTTT.

This clone appeared a single time. V and J are TRBV9 and TRBJ2-5, with D perhaps TRBD2 (5 bases). CDR3 length equals 13 residues. Germline values: CDR1 SGDLS, CDR2 YYNGEE. Trimming took 0 bases from V and 5 from J, leaving 8 bases between them. CDR3 nucleotides: TGTGCCAGCAGCGTAGGAGGGTTGGAGACCCAGTACTTC. Its translation is CASSVGGLETQYF.

Only one count was recorded for this clone. The chain is built from TRBV10-3 and TRBJ2-3; 12 bases fit TRBD1. This CDR3 is 15 amino acids long. V dropped 6 bases and J dropped 4; count of bases not matched to a gene: 5. From germline, CDR1 is ENHRY and CDR2 SYGVKD. For the CDR3, the DNA is TGTGCCATCAGGGGGGGACAGGGGGCCGCAGATACGCAGTATTTT. Protein sequence: CAIRGGQGAADTQYF.

This chain links TRBV11-1 with TRBJ2-5; 7 nucleotides match TRBD2. V was clipped by 6 bases and J by 7 bases; unmatched bases: 5. In germline, CDR1 is SGHAT, CDR2 FQDESV (reference sequence). This CDR3 contains 12 residues. In nucleotides, the CDR3 is TGTGCCAGCAGGATGTGGGAGGGGACCCAGTACTTC. It yields the protein CASRMWEGTQYF.

The chain combines TRBV28 with TRBJ2-1; TRBD2 matches 8 bases. The CDR3 has 16 amino acids. Unmatched junction bases numbered 12, after V lost 5 bases and J lost 6 bases. From germline, CDR1 is MDHEN and CDR2 SYDVKM. CDR3 region: CASSPRGARVGNEQFF. In DNA, the CDR3 is TGTGCCAGCAGTCCGCGGGGGGCGCGAGTAGGCAATGAGCAGTTCTTC.

In its sample, this clone was seen once. The rearrangement links TRBV9 to TRBJ1-2; TRBD1 matches at 7 bases. In germline, CDR1 is SGDLS, CDR2 YYNGEE. V lost 6 bases, J lost 7 bases, and 12 bases stayed unmatched. This CDR3 has 14 residues. CDR3 nucleotide sequence: TGTGCCAGCACCCAAGGCAGGGGGGAAAGTGGCTACACCTTC. Amino acids: CASTQGRGESGYTF.

The rearrangement uses TRBV9 and TRBJ2-5; 8 positions agree with TRBD2. The CDR3 has 16 residues. Trimming cost V 0 bases and J 1 base; bases outside gene matches: 5. Per germline, CDR1 SGDLS and CDR2 YYNGEE. This CDR3 is CASSVGGSGVQETQYF. CDR3 DNA: TGTGCCAGCAGCGTAGGGGGTAGCGGGGTCCAAGAGACCCAGTACTTC.

This clone occurred a few times. The rearrangement uses TRBV2 and TRBJ2-3, with 9 bases aligning to TRBD2. Germline V gene sequence: CDR1 SNHLY, CDR2 FYNNEI. V dropped 5 bases and J dropped 2; count of bases not matched to a gene: 8. The CDR3 totals 16 residues. In DNA, the CDR3 is TGTGCCAGCAGTTACTTAGCGGGGGAAGCCACAGATACGCAGTATTTT. It codes for CASSYLAGEATDTQYF.

The V gene is TRBV7-3, the J gene TRBJ2-1; D is uncertain. The CDR3 extends over 14 amino acids. The germline V gene has CDR1 SGHTA and CDR2 FQGTGA. The V gene lost 2 bases and the J gene lost 2 bases, with 7 bases spanning the gap. The CDR3 spells CASSLGLAYNEQFF. CDR3 coding DNA: TGTGCCAGCAGCTTAGGCCTAGCCTACAATGAGCAGTTCTTC.

V gene TRBV6-1 combines with J gene TRBJ2-3, with 7 positions matching TRBD2. Trimming took 6 bases from V and 5 from J; bases not matched to a gene: 11. CDR1 is MNHNS, CDR2 SASEGT, per germline. The CDR3 totals 15 residues. The CDR3 sequence is CASSRQSGTGDTQYF. CDR3 DNA: TGTGCCAGCAGCAGGCAGAGCGGGACGGGAGATACGCAGTATTTT.